This TCR beta chain came from a study of blood T cell repertoires in COVID-19. Study summary: COVID-19 samples collected from the United States, Italy and Spain covered acute and convalescent phases. T cells, B-cell-depleted T cells, or PBMCs provided the cDNA or gDNA that served as material.

The CDR3 consists of 18 residues. CDR1 is MGHRA and CDR2 is YSYEKL in the germline V gene. V lost 1 base, J lost 9 bases, and 21 bases stayed unmatched. Clones were read by immunoSEQ multiplex PCR, and TCRdb kept only the in-frame ones, dropping some. In the table there are 210,000 or so clones, 83% of which are singletons. Patients in Seattle were enrolled during active infection, then followed longitudinally. The chain carries TRBV4-1 and TRBJ2-7, with 7 bases identical to TRBD2. Material: peripheral blood. The origin of this receptor is a woman aged 25 to 39 with COVID-19, enrolled during active disease. For the CDR3, the DNA is TGCGCCAGCAGCCAAGTTCGAAGTGGAGCGGGATCCGAGAGGGGGCAGTACTTC. Its protein product is CASSQVRSGAGSERGQYF.